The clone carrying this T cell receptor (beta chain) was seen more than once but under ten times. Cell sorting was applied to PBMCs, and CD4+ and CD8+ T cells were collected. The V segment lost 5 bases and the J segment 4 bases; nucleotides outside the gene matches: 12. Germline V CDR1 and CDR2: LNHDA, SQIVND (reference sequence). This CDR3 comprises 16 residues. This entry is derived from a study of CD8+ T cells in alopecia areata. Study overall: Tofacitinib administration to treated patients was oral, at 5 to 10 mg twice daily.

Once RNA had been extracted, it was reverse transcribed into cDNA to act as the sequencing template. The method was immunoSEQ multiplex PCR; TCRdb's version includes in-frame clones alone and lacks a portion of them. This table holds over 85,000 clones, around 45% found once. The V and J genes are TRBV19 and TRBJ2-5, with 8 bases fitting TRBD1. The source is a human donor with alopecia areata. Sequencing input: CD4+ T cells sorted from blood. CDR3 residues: CASSAWTGHPGETQYF. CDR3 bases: TGTGCCAGTAGTGCGTGGACAGGGCATCCGGGAGAGACCCAGTACTTC.